The 19 T cell receptor beta chains given below trace back to one sample, sequenced in a study of blood T cell repertoires in COVID-19. Data came from immunoSEQ multiplex PCR; TCRdb stores just in-frame clones and leaves some out. This table holds 100,000 to 150,000 clones, around 81% found once. Sequences were obtained from peripheral blood. These receptor sequences come from a young man with COVID-19, enrolled during active disease.

The chain is built from TRBV30 and TRBJ2-1, with D tentatively TRBD2 (5 bases). CDR1 is GTSNPN, CDR2 SVGIG, per germline (reference sequence). V gave up 2 bases and J gave up 0 bases, with 8 bases separating them. The CDR3 loop spans 14 amino acids. CDR3 loop: CAWSTGSSYNEQFF. The DNA for the CDR3 is TGTGCCTGGAGTACGGGAAGCTCCTACAATGAGCAGTTCTTC.

The DNA of the CDR3 is TGTGCCTGGAGGTGGGGGGGTGGAGGGAATTCACCCCTCCACTTT. Its protein is CAWRWGGGGNSPLHF. The chain couples TRBV30 to TRBJ1-6; D perhaps matches TRBD1 (5 bases). Deletions cut 3 bases from V and 7 bases from J, with 16 bases between. CDR3 length: 15 amino acids. Germline CDR1 and CDR2: GTSNPN and SVGIG (reference sequence).

This chain uses TRBV5-1 with TRBJ2-2, with D possibly matching TRBD1 (5 bases). Trimming cost V 0 bases and J 4 bases, with 10 bases left between them. This CDR3 contains 15 residues. Germline V gene sequence: CDR1 SGHRS, CDR2 YFSETQ. The CDR3, as DNA: TGCGCCAGCAGCTTGGATGGGGCAAGCACCGGGGAGCTGTTTTTT. It translates to CASSLDGASTGELFF.

The rearrangement joins TRBV6-2 or TRBV6-3 to TRBJ1-1, with a weak D call TRBD1 (6 bases). The germline V and J ends were trimmed by 6 bases and 6 bases, with 11 bases remaining between them. The V gene's germline CDR1 is MNHEY and CDR2 SVGEGT. The CDR3 spans 12 residues. The CDR3 DNA sequence: TGTGCCAGCAGCAGACAGGTCCCTGAAGCTTTCTTT. Protein: CASSRQVPEAFF.

J is TRBJ1-4 and V is TRBV7-2; D might be TRBD1 (5 bases). The CDR3 has 13 residues. V was clipped by 5 bases and J by 12 bases, with 16 bases between them. Looked up from germline, CDR1 is SGHTA and CDR2 is FQGNSA. CDR3: CASSPQGVLQLFF. The CDR3 region has the DNA TGTGCCAGCAGCCCCCAAGGGGTTCTGCAACTGTTTTTT. The complete variable domain, with remaining parts taken from reference TRBV7-2 and TRBJ1-4, reads GAGVSQSPSNKVTEKGKDVELRCDPISGHTALYWYRQSLGQGLEFLIYFQGNSAPDKSGLPSDRFSAERTGGSVSTLTIQRTQQEDSAVYLCASSPQGVLQLFFGSGTQLSVL.

The chain employs TRBV10-3 and TRBJ2-7, with a weak D call TRBD1 (5 bases). Trimming stripped 5 bases from V and 3 bases from J, with 11 bases between. This CDR3 is 13 amino acids long. Germline CDR1 ENHRY, CDR2 SYGVKD. The CDR3, as DNA: TGTGCCATCAGTAACAGTCAGGGCTACGAGCAGTACTTC. It specifies CAISNSQGYEQYF.

The V and J genes are TRBV7-2 and TRBJ2-7; D gene uncertain. Germline V lookup: CDR1 SGHTA, CDR2 FQGNSA. Between the trimmed V and J ends, which lost 1 base and 2 bases, there was a span of 12 bases. This CDR3 has 15 amino acids. CDR3 protein: CASSLDAFPTYEQYF. Here the CDR3 DNA reads TGTGCCAGCAGCTTAGACGCATTCCCTACCTACGAGCAGTACTTC. The whole variable domain, remainder taken from reference TRBV7-2 and TRBJ2-7, is GAGVSQSPSNKVTEKGKDVELRCDPISGHTALYWYRQSLGQGLEFLIYFQGNSAPDKSGLPSDRFSAERTGGSVSTLTIQRTQQEDSAVYLCASSLDAFPTYEQYFGPGTRLTVT.

The chain recombines TRBV6-2 or TRBV6-3 with TRBJ2-5; D is perhaps TRBD2 (7 bases). Germline loops: CDR1 MNHEY, CDR2 SVGEGT. The CDR3 has 16 residues. The V end lost 0 bases, the J end lost 4 bases, and 15 bases lay between the germline ends. This CDR3 reads CASSYSAGALRETQYF. The CDR3 coding sequence is TGTGCCAGCAGTTACTCGGCGGGGGCTCTCAGAGAGACCCAGTACTTC.

The chain joins TRBV7-6 to TRBJ1-5; tentative D call: TRBD1 (5 bases). The CDR3 is 14 amino acids. The V end was cut by 1 base, the J end by 9 bases, with 13 bases between. Germline assignment: CDR1 SGHVS and CDR2 FNYEAQ. The CDR3 nucleotides read TGTGCCAGCAGCTTAGAAAGGGGTCGAAGGCCCCAGCATTTT. As protein: CASSLERGRRPQHF.

The CDR3 reads CASAGDRGFFEDTEAFF. DNA for the CDR3: TGTGCCAGCGCCGGGGACAGGGGCTTTTTTGAGGACACTGAAGCTTTCTTT. The J gene is TRBJ1-1, the V gene TRBV2, with 10 nucleotides matching TRBD1. This CDR3 comprises 17 residues. After removal of 8 bases from V and 3 bases from J, the junction contained 15 bases not matched to a gene. Looked up from germline, CDR1 is SNHLY and CDR2 is FYNNEI.

As DNA, the CDR3 is TGCGCCAGCAGCCAAGATCTGGGTCAGGTCAATGAGCAGTTCTTC. It encodes CASSQDLGQVNEQFF. The V and J genes are TRBV4-1 and TRBJ2-1; D remains unclear. CDR1 MGHRA and CDR2 YSYEKL come from the germline V gene. Trimming stripped 0 bases from V and 6 bases from J, with 12 bases between. The CDR3 covers 15 residues.

As concerns this clone: Other DNA variants within this sample encode the same CDR3. V gene TRBV5-6 combines with J gene TRBJ2-1, with 15 bases identical to TRBD2. CDR1 and CDR2 from the germline V gene are SGHDT and YYEEEE. This CDR3 is 18 amino acids long. Unmatched junction bases numbered 2, after V lost 0 bases and J lost 1 base. DNA for the CDR3: TGTGCCAGCAGCTTGGGGACTAGCGGGAGGGAATCCTACAATGAGCAGTTCTTC. This sequence encodes CASSLGTSGRESYNEQFF.

The chain couples TRBV7-2 to TRBJ1-1, with unresolved D. The CDR3 consists of 13 residues. V was trimmed by 9 bases and J by 0 bases, leaving 11 bases between them. Germline-derived CDR1 and CDR2 are SGHTA and FQGNSA. CDR3 coding DNA: TGTGCCAGTACCCGTACAATGAACACTGAAGCTTTCTTT. Residues: CASTRTMNTEAFF.

This clone was observed a handful of times. This sequence joins TRBV7-9 and TRBJ2-2; D may be TRBD2 (6 bases). Germline V lookup: CDR1 SEHNR, CDR2 FQNEAQ (reference sequence). Between the trimmed V and J ends, which lost 4 bases and 2 bases, there was a span of 11 bases. This CDR3 has 15 amino acids. CDR3 sequence: CASSSTGTNTGELFF. The CDR3 DNA sequence: TGTGCCAGCAGCTCGACTGGGACTAACACCGGGGAGCTGTTTTTT.

The V gene is TRBV18, the J gene TRBJ1-2; 7 nucleotides line up with TRBD1. Germline V gives CDR1 KGHSH, CDR2 LQKENI. V was pared by 4 bases and J by 3 bases, with 2 bases of the junction left unmatched. This CDR3 is 13 amino acids long. As DNA, the CDR3 is TGTGCCAGCTCACACACAGGGGACTATGGCTACACCTTC. It codes for CASSHTGDYGYTF.

This chain links TRBV7-2 with TRBJ2-1; 11 bases are a match to TRBD2. Germline CDR1 SGHTA, CDR2 FQGNSA. The length of the CDR3 is 15 residues. Trimming cost V 2 bases and J 8 bases; bases outside gene matches: 5. CDR3 DNA sequence: TGTGCCAGCAGCTTATCCTTTAGCGGGAGGGATGAGCAGTTCTTC. It is translated as CASSLSFSGRDEQFF.

The chain couples TRBV28 to TRBJ2-3; no definite D call. The V end was cut by 6 bases, the J end by 0 bases, with 13 bases between. There are 15 residues in the CDR3. The germline CDR1 and CDR2 sequences are MDHEN and SYDVKM. In nucleotides, the CDR3 is TGTGCCAGCAGCCCGCGGCGGTTAAGCACAGATACGCAGTATTTT. It specifies CASSPRRLSTDTQYF. Filled out from reference TRBV28 and TRBJ2-3, the complete variable domain reads DVKVTQSSRYLVKRTGEKVFLECVQDMDHENMFWYRQDPGLGLRLIYFSYDVKMKEKGDIPEGYSVSREKKERFSLILESASTNQTSMYLCASSPRRLSTDTQYFGPGTRLTVL.

This clone is a singleton in its sample. The rearrangement uses TRBV13 and TRBJ2-2; D may be TRBD1 (5 bases). Germline-derived CDR1 and CDR2 are PRHDT and FYEKMQ (reference sequence). V was pared by 2 bases and J by 7 bases, with 14 bases between. There are 15 residues in the CDR3. CDR3 in amino acids: CASSLKKGQGGELFF. The CDR3 DNA reads as TGTGCCAGCAGCTTAAAGAAGGGCCAGGGCGGGGAGCTGTTTTTT. Filled out from reference TRBV13 and TRBJ2-2, the complete variable domain reads AAGVIQSPRHLIKEKRETATLKCYPIPRHDTVYWYQQGPGQDPQFLISFYEKMQSDKGSIPDRFSAQQFSDYHSELNMSSLELGDSALYFCASSLKKGQGGELFFGEGSRLTVL.

This clone was seen ten or more times. V and J are TRBV18 and TRBJ1-3; D gene ambiguous. CDR3 size: 14 residues. Trimming took off 2 bases at V and 2 bases at J, with 7 bases between the two ends. Germline V gives CDR1 KGHSH, CDR2 LQKENI. The CDR3 nucleotides are TGTGCCAGCTCACCAGGGAGACCTGGAAACACCATATATTTT. Translation: CASSPGRPGNTIYF.